This T cell receptor (beta chain) was sequenced in a study of identical twins. TCRdb ran MiXCR on the 5' RACE reads and lists one entry per CDR3 protein. The sample includes just over 500,000 distinct CDR3 sequences, about 20% seen only once; the top ten take about 0.93%. This clonotype has only a few counts. The V gene lost 0 bases and the J gene lost 2 bases, with 15 bases spanning the gap. The CDR3 covers 16 residues. Germline-derived CDR1 and CDR2 are SGHRS and YFSETQ. These records were also assigned to another study, of T cells expressing NK-cell markers.

This TCR was recovered from a woman younger than 30 in good health. The rearrangement links TRBV5-1 to TRBJ2-7; D unclear. The sample taken for sequencing was CD4+ T cells sorted from blood. Written as DNA, the CDR3 is TGCGCCAGCAGCTTGGTTAGTTCGGCGAAACCCTACGAGCAGTACTTC. This translates into CASSLVSSAKPYEQYF.